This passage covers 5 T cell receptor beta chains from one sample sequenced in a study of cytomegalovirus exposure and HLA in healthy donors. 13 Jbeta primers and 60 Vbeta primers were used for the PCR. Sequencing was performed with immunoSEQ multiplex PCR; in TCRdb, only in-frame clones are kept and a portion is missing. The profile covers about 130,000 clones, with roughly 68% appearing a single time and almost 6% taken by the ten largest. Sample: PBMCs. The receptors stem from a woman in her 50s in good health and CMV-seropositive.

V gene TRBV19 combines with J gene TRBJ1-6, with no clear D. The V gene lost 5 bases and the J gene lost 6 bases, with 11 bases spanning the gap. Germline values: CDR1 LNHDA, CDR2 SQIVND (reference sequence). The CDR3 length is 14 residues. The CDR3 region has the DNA TGTGCCAGTAGTCCCAGGCCCCCTAATTCACCCCTCCACTTT. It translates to CASSPRPPNSPLHF.

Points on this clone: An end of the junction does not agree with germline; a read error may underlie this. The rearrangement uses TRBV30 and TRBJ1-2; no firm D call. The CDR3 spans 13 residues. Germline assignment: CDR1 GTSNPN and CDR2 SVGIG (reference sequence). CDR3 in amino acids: CAWNPGLDYGYPF. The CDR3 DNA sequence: TGTGCCTGGAACCCGGGTCTCGACTATGGCTACCCCTTC.

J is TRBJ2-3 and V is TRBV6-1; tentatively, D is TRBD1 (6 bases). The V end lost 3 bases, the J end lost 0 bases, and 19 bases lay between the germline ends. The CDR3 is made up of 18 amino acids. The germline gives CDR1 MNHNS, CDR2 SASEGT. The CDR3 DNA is TGTGCCAGCAGTGACTACAGGGTGGGAGAATCTAGCACAGATACGCAGTATTTT. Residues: CASSDYRVGESSTDTQYF.

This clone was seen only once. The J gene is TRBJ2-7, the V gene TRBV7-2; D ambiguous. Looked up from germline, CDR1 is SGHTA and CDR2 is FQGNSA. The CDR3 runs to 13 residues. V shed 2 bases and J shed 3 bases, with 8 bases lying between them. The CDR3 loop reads CASSLRLIYEQYF. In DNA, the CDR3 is TGTGCCAGCAGCTTAAGACTTATCTACGAGCAGTACTTC.

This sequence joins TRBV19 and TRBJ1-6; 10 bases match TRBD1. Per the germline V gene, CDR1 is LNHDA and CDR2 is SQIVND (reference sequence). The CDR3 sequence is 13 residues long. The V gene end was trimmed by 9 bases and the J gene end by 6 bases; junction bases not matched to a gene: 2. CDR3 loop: CASRQGANSPLHF. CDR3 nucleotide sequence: TGTGCCAGCCGACAGGGGGCTAATTCACCCCTCCACTTT.